This T cell receptor (beta chain) was sequenced during a study of vaccination and CD4 T cells after COVID-19. Study summary: Post-COVID draws followed diagnosis by a median around 97 days (range 35 to 161).

Sequencing of DNA taken from cultured CD4+ T cells relied on the Oncomine TCR Beta short-read assay. Via MiXCR, TCRdb re-called the PCR reads, giving one row per CDR3 protein. Seen here are 17,000 or so distinct CDR3 sequences, about three fifths observed once, and the top ten hold about 9.9%. V was pared by 7 bases and J by 0 bases, with 6 bases of the junction left unmatched. The CDR3 runs 15 residues. Germline CDR1 is SNHLY and CDR2 is FYNNEI. Treatment meaning: approximately nine-day PBMC culture with coronavirus spike peptide pools or control peptides (ViraFEST assay). Concerning this clonotype itself: Its antigen is unidentified.

The sequence came from a human donor who had recovered from COVID-19. The J gene is TRBJ1-3, the V gene TRBV2; 7 bases map to TRBD1. Sequences were obtained from CD4+ T cells from blood, cultured in vitro. CDR3 in DNA: TGTGCCAGCACCAGGGGACAGTACTCTGGAAACACCATATATTTT. This sequence encodes CASTRGQYSGNTIYF.